Each of the 32 T cell receptor beta chains below was sequenced from the same sample in a study of blood T cell repertoires in COVID-19. TCRdb's copy holds only in-frame clones and misses some; the assay was immunoSEQ multiplex PCR. The sample consists of about 120,000 clones, around 83% of them appearing once. Source material: peripheral blood. The receptors shown here come from a man at least 80 years old with active or convalescent COVID-19.

This sequence joins TRBV7-2 and TRBJ2-7; possibly TRBD1 for D (6 bases). Germline loops: CDR1 SGHTA, CDR2 FQGNSA. V shed 6 bases and J shed 3 bases, with 12 bases lying between them. CDR3 length: 13 residues. CDR3 in amino acids: CASSPTGIYEQYF. The CDR3 DNA is TGTGCCAGCAGTCCGACAGGAATCTACGAGCAGTACTTC.

This clone was seen once. The chain has TRBV11-2 and TRBJ2-5, with 9 bases identical to TRBD2. The V gene's germline CDR1 is SGHAT and CDR2 FQNNGV. The CDR3 extends over 17 amino acids. V shed 3 bases and J 5 bases; nucleotides not matched to a gene: 13. This CDR3 is CASSFTGGGATRETQYF. As DNA, the CDR3 is TGTGCCAGCAGCTTCACGGGCGGGGGGGCCACGAGGGAGACCCAGTACTTC.

V usage is TRBV6-2 or TRBV6-3 and J usage is TRBJ2-1; D might be TRBD2 (5 bases). Per the germline V gene, CDR1 is MNHEY and CDR2 is SVGEGT. The ends were cut back, 0 bases at V and 9 bases at J, with 12 bases in the middle. This CDR3 has 14 amino acids. The CDR3 loop is CASSYSFSTTEQFF. In DNA form, the CDR3 reads TGTGCCAGCAGTTACTCGTTCTCGACTACTGAGCAGTTCTTC.

The chain couples TRBV11-2 to TRBJ1-1; TRBD1 might be the D (5 bases). The CDR3 runs 13 residues. V lost 1 base and J 13 bases, leaving 16 bases between the germline ends. Germline loops: CDR1 SGHAT, CDR2 FQNNGV. This chain's CDR3 is CASSLGGGAQVFF. The CDR3 nucleotides are TGTGCCAGCAGCTTAGGGGGTGGGGCCCAGGTTTTCTTT.

The chain employs TRBV3-1 (or the pseudogene TRBV3-2) and TRBJ2-1, with D possibly being TRBD2 (5 bases). Trimming cost V 6 bases and J 0 bases, with 15 bases left between them. The CDR3 is made up of 16 amino acids. Per germline, CDR1 LGHDT and CDR2 YNNKEL (reference sequence). CDR3 coding DNA: TGTGCCAGCAGTCACCGGGATCCTTCCTCCTACAATGAGCAGTTCTTC. It encodes CASSHRDPSSYNEQFF.

This clone was seen only a few times. The chain uses TRBV3-1 (or the pseudogene TRBV3-2) and TRBJ2-7, with TRBD1 identical over 7 bases. The ends lost 8 bases at V and 1 base at J; junction bases unmatched: 8. Per the germline V gene, CDR1 is LGHDT and CDR2 is YNNKEL (reference sequence). The CDR3 extends over 14 amino acids. The CDR3 sequence is CASQGTDRSYEQYF. In nucleotides, the CDR3 is TGTGCCAGCCAGGGGACAGACCGATCCTACGAGCAGTACTTC.

This clone was observed once. The V gene is TRBV21-1, the J gene TRBJ2-3; the table names TRBD1, a call not compared with the DNA. TRBV21-1 is described as a pseudogene. This CDR3 region has 16 residues. The CDR3 DNA is TGTGCCAGCAGCACGGTAACCCAGGGGGGCCCAGATACGCAGTATTTT. This translates into CASSTVTQGGPDTQYF.

This rearrangement joins TRBV11-1 to TRBJ2-7; the match to TRBD1 covers 7 bases. The germline gives CDR1 SGHAT, CDR2 FQDESV (reference sequence). With V trimmed by 6 bases and J by 2 bases, 10 bases remained unmatched. The CDR3 length is 15 residues. The chain's CDR3 is CASSRGTAATYEQYF. The CDR3 DNA reads TGTGCCAGCAGTCGAGGGACAGCCGCCACCTACGAGCAGTACTTC.

In DNA form, the CDR3 reads TGTGCCAGCAGCTCAGGGGGCAAGAACACTGAAGCTTTCTTT. Amino acids: CASSSGGKNTEAFF. The chain combines TRBV11-3 with TRBJ1-1, with 8 bases that match TRBD1. The CDR3 consists of 14 residues. The germline gives CDR1 SGHNT, CDR2 YENEEA. Trimming took 4 bases from V and 1 from J; bases not matched to a gene: 2.

The rearrangement uses TRBV5-1 and TRBJ2-7; D may be TRBD2 (7 bases). The CDR3 has 15 residues. Germline V gene sequence: CDR1 SGHRS, CDR2 YFSETQ. The V and J ends lost 0 bases and 2 bases respectively, with 12 bases between them. The CDR3: CASSLVGGLAYEQYF. The CDR3 nucleotides are TGCGCCAGCAGCTTGGTGGGGGGGCTCGCCTACGAGCAGTACTTC. The full variable domain, with the rest looked up from reference TRBV5-1 and TRBJ2-7, is KAGVTQTPRYLIKTRGQQVTLSCSPISGHRSVSWYQQTPGQGLQFLFEYFSETQRNKGNFPGRFSGRQFSNSRSEMNVSTLELGDSALYLCASSLVGGLAYEQYFGPGTRLTVT.

In this sample, this clone turned up once. V is TRBV5-6 and J is TRBJ1-5; 9 bases map to TRBD1. CDR3 size: 16 residues. With V trimmed by 4 bases and J by 7 bases, 12 bases remained unmatched. Per the germline V gene, CDR1 is SGHDT and CDR2 is YYEEEE. This CDR3 reads CASSIGQGTAGQPQHF. CDR3 DNA sequence: TGTGCCAGCAGCATCGGACAGGGGACAGCAGGGCAGCCCCAGCATTTT.

The chain joins TRBV5-4 to TRBJ1-2; D not certain. CDR1 is SGHNT and CDR2 is YYREEE in the germline V gene (reference sequence). The length of the CDR3 is 13 residues. Trimming took 0 bases from V and 5 from J, leaving 8 bases between them. The CDR3, as DNA: TGTGCCAGCAGCTTGGAGGCGGGATATGGCTACACCTTC. Translating it yields CASSLEAGYGYTF. Full variable domain (remainder filled in from reference TRBV5-4 and TRBJ1-2): ETGVTQSPTHLIKTRGQQVTLRCSSQSGHNTVSWYQQALGQGPQFIFQYYREEENGRGNFPPRFSGLQFPNYSSELNVNALELDDSALYLCASSLEAGYGYTFGSGTRLTVV.

The chain combines TRBV5-4 with TRBJ2-6; 9 nucleotides match TRBD1. The germline V gene encodes CDR1 SGHNT and CDR2 YYREEE (reference sequence). V lost 0 bases and J lost 0; bases outside the gene matches: 7. The CDR3 sequence is 19 residues long. The CDR3 nucleotides read TGTGCCAGCAGCTTGGATGGGACAGGGACCCCCTCTGGGGCCAACGTCCTGACTTTC. It encodes CASSLDGTGTPSGANVLTF.

The chain couples TRBV13 to TRBJ2-7; 11 bases line up with TRBD1. V lost 6 bases to trimming and J lost 7 bases; unmatched junction nucleotides: 5. In germline, CDR1 is PRHDT, CDR2 FYEKMQ (reference sequence). The CDR3 is made up of 13 amino acids. The CDR3 DNA is TGTGCCAGCAGGCCCGGGACAGGGGGAGAGCAGTACTTC. Encoded protein: CASRPGTGGEQYF.

The chain combines TRBV19 with TRBJ1-2, with D possibly matching TRBD1 (5 bases). V shed 5 bases and J shed 0 bases, with 16 bases lying between them. The germline V gene encodes CDR1 LNHDA and CDR2 SQIVND (reference sequence). The CDR3 totals 16 residues. The CDR3 loop is CASSPQGGTSNYGYTF. Written as DNA, the CDR3 is TGTGCCAGTAGTCCTCAAGGAGGGACTTCTAACTATGGCTACACCTTC.

The gene calls are TRBV4-1 and TRBJ1-1; D is unresolved. There are 14 residues in the CDR3. Germline V gene data show CDR1 as MGHRA and CDR2 as YSYEKL. V lost 5 bases and J 0 bases, leaving 10 bases between the germline ends. The chain's CDR3 is CASSSRDLNTEAFF. Written as DNA, the CDR3 is TGCGCCAGCAGCTCCCGGGATCTGAACACTGAAGCTTTCTTT.

The chain joins TRBV7-9 to TRBJ1-2, with 7 bases fitting TRBD1. Germline V gene data show CDR1 as SEHNR and CDR2 as FQNEAQ (reference sequence). The CDR3 is 12 residues long. Germline trimming cut 8 bases from V and 0 bases from J; bases unmatched to any gene: 0. The CDR3 DNA is TGTGCCAGCCAGGGGGCTAACTATGGCTACACCTTC. Encoded protein: CASQGANYGYTF.

This clone was counted a single time. The chain is built from TRBV5-4 and TRBJ2-5; 7 bases align to TRBD1. From germline, CDR1 is SGHNT and CDR2 YYREEE (reference sequence). The CDR3 totals 14 residues. The V and J ends lost 3 bases and 1 base, in that order; junction bases with no gene match: 3. The CDR3 region is CASSSAGGQETQYF. The CDR3 DNA reads TGTGCCAGCAGCTCCGCAGGGGGCCAAGAGACCCAGTACTTC.

The chain employs TRBV6-2 or TRBV6-3 and TRBJ2-7; the match to TRBD1 covers 12 bases. The CDR3 spans 15 residues. J gave up 7 bases and V 3 bases, and 7 bases lay outside the gene matches. The germline V gene has CDR1 MNHEY and CDR2 SVGEGT. The CDR3 DNA is TGTGCCAGCAGTTATGGGACAGGGGGCCTTTTTGAGCAGTACTTC. Its translation: CASSYGTGGLFEQYF.

The rearrangement uses TRBV6-6 and TRBJ2-3; 14 nucleotides agree with TRBD2. CDR3 length: 14 amino acids. The junction had 5 bases not matched to a gene; V was cut back by 11 bases and J by 4 bases. CDR1 and CDR2 (germline): MNHNY, SVGAGI (reference sequence). CDR3 amino acids: CAGGLAGAADTQYF. The DNA for the CDR3 is TGTGCCGGGGGACTAGCGGGGGCGGCAGATACGCAGTATTTT.

The V gene is TRBV28, the J gene TRBJ2-7, with 7 bases matching TRBD2. The CDR3 runs 14 residues. The germline CDR1 and CDR2 sequences are MDHEN and SYDVKM. Losses at the gene ends were 6 bases for V and 2 bases for J; bases not matched to a gene: 7. CDR3 loop: CASSPRLAAYEQYF. Here the CDR3 DNA reads TGTGCCAGCAGCCCCAGACTAGCTGCCTACGAGCAGTACTTC.

The table lists this clone with a few counts. V is TRBV20-1 and J is TRBJ2-7; TRBD2 aligns across 11 bases. The length of the CDR3 is 17 residues. The V and J ends lost 3 bases and 0 bases, in that order; junction bases with no gene match: 10. Germline V gives CDR1 DFQATT, CDR2 SNEGSKA (reference sequence). The CDR3 loop reads CSASRASGGTSSYEQYF. The DNA for the CDR3 is TGCAGTGCTAGTAGGGCTAGCGGGGGGACAAGCTCCTACGAGCAGTACTTC.

The chain joins TRBV3-1 (or the pseudogene TRBV3-2) to TRBJ1-3; perhaps TRBD1 as D (6 bases). Trimming left V 2 bases short and J 0 bases short, with 11 bases between. The CDR3 loop spans 16 amino acids. The germline gives CDR1 LGHDT, CDR2 YNNKEL (reference sequence). The CDR3 loop is CASSQHQGHSGNTIYF. CDR3 nucleotides: TGTGCCAGCAGCCAACATCAGGGGCACTCTGGAAACACCATATATTTT.

This clone was picked up one time. The gene calls are TRBV29-1 and TRBJ2-7, with D possibly matching TRBD1 (8 bases). CDR1 and CDR2 (germline): SQVTM, ANQGSEA. The V end was cut by 6 bases, the J end by 4 bases, with 16 bases between. The CDR3 is 13 residues long. CDR3 loop: CSVIQGGIYEQYF. The CDR3 DNA reads as TGCAGCGTAATACAGGGGGGGATATACGAGCAGTACTTC.

The chain carries TRBV24-1 and TRBJ2-1; the match to TRBD2 covers 11 bases. The CDR3 contains 16 residues. Unmatched junction bases numbered 6, after V lost 5 bases and J lost 4 bases. Germline loops: CDR1 KGHDR, CDR2 SFDVKD. The CDR3 loop is CATSGQLAGAYNEQFF. Written as DNA, the CDR3 is TGTGCCACCAGTGGCCAACTAGCGGGGGCATACAATGAGCAGTTCTTC.

The rearrangement joins TRBV7-9 to TRBJ2-5, with a weak D call TRBD1 (5 bases). CDR1 and CDR2 (germline): SEHNR, FQNEAQ (reference sequence). The CDR3 totals 16 residues. V was clipped by 5 bases and J by 4 bases, with 20 bases between them. In DNA, the CDR3 is TGTGCCAGCAGCCCCCCCCAGGGTCCCCTGGCAGAGACCCAGTACTTC. This gives the protein CASSPPQGPLAETQYF.

The V gene is TRBV11-2, the J gene TRBJ1-4; 8 bases fit TRBD1. This CDR3 has 14 amino acids. From germline, CDR1 is SGHAT and CDR2 FQNNGV. Unmatched junction bases numbered 4, after V lost 3 bases and J lost 7 bases. CDR3 bases: TGTGCCAGCAGCTTCCAGGGGGCGGGTGAAAAACTGTTTTTT. Its protein is CASSFQGAGEKLFF.

The chain is built from TRBV2 and TRBJ2-1; 11 positions match TRBD2. The CDR3 length is 13 residues. Per the germline V gene, CDR1 is SNHLY and CDR2 is FYNNEI. Trimming cost V 8 bases and J 9 bases; bases outside gene matches: 6. CDR3 amino acids: CASVRLAGSEQFF. In nucleotides, the CDR3 is TGTGCCAGCGTAAGACTAGCGGGGTCTGAGCAGTTCTTC.

This clone is a singleton in its sample. The rearrangement links TRBV28 to TRBJ1-2, with D perhaps TRBD1 (6 bases). Trimming cost V 5 bases and J 8 bases, with 15 bases left between them. CDR1 and CDR2 (germline): MDHEN, SYDVKM. This CDR3 region has 13 residues. CDR3 region: CASSIPGGRGYTF. DNA of the CDR3: TGTGCCAGCAGTATTCCCGGGGGGCGGGGCTACACCTTC.

Turning to this clone: At one end the junction does not follow the germline gene, possibly because of a read error. This chain uses TRBV5-4 with TRBJ1-2, with TRBD1 matching 9 bases. This CDR3 contains 14 residues. Germline V gene data show CDR1 as SGHNT and CDR2 as YYREEE (reference sequence). The CDR3 sequence is CASSTTTGGDGYIF. CDR3 nucleotide sequence: TGTGCCAGCAGCACTACCACAGGGGGCGATGGCTACATCTTC.

This sequence joins TRBV10-1 and TRBJ1-4; a weak D match, TRBD1 (5 bases). V was clipped by 3 bases and J by 8 bases, with 22 bases between them. Germline V gene data show CDR1 as WNHNN and CDR2 as SYGVQD (reference sequence). This CDR3 spans 17 amino acids. DNA for the CDR3: TGCGCCAGCAGTGACCCGAGAGTAGGGGCGGGGGGAGAAAAACTGTTTTTT. This codes for CASSDPRVGAGGEKLFF.

This clone was seen ten or more times. The chain is built from TRBV7-8 and TRBJ1-5, with 7 bases that match TRBD1. The CDR3 consists of 14 residues. V lost 5 bases and J lost 5; bases outside the gene matches: 6. Germline CDR1 reads SGHVS; CDR2 reads FQNEAQ. For the CDR3, the DNA is TGTGCCAGCAGCCACGGGACAGCTTATCAGCCCCAGCATTTT. Amino acids: CASSHGTAYQPQHF.